The present T cell receptor beta chain was sequenced within a study of control samples from healthy donors and cancer patients. The method was immunoSEQ multiplex PCR; TCRdb's version includes in-frame clones alone and lacks a portion of them. The table has 120,000 to 150,000 clones, 85% to 95% seen once; the top ten hold over 10%. V was clipped by 4 bases and J by 4 bases, with 7 bases between them. The CDR3 totals 14 residues. Per germline, CDR1 KGHDR and CDR2 SFDVKD. The chain joins TRBV24-1 to TRBJ1-6; D is undetermined. The specimen was blood. The receptor was isolated from a man aged 40-50 years in good health. The CDR3 nucleotides read TGTGCCACCAGTGAGGCAGCTTATAATTCACCCCTCCACTTT. Translation: CATSEAAYNSPLHF.